This paragraph covers one T cell receptor beta chain sequence. Original analysis: Nucleated cell number was recorded as an estimate derived from reference gene primer amplification. Sequencing used immunoSEQ multiplex PCR; TCRdb keeps in-frame clones, though not all of them. Clone size and the V and J calls come from that table; the DNA yielded D and trimming. Altogether hundreds of thousands of clones are present, about nine tenths being singletons, with the ten largest covering roughly 6%. This record comes from a study of blood T cell repertoires in COVID-19. Study-level information: From T cells, B-cell-depleted T cells, or PBMCs came the material, which was cDNA or gDNA.

Germline V gives CDR1 LGHNA, CDR2 YSLEER. This CDR3 has 17 amino acids. Losses at the gene ends were 0 bases for V and 1 base for J; bases not matched to a gene: 5. The Seattle patients joined while their infection was active and were tracked longitudinally afterward. The V and J genes are TRBV4-3 and TRBJ2-1; 8 positions agree with TRBD1. The material sequenced was peripheral blood. The sequence was collected from a woman aged 25 to 39 with COVID-19, enrolled during active disease. CDR3 loop: CASSQDVYRGSYNEQFF. As DNA, the CDR3 is TGCGCCAGCAGCCAAGACGTTTACAGGGGGTCCTACAATGAGCAGTTCTTC.